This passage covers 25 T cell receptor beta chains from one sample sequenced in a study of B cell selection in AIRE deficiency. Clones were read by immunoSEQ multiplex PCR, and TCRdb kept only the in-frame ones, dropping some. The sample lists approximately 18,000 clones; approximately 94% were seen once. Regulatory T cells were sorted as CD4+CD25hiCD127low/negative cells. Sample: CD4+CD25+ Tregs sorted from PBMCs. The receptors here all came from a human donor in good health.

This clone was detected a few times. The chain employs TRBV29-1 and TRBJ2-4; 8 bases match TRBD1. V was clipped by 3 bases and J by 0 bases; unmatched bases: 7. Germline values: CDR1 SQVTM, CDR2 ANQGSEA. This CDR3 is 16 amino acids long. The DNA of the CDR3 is TGCAGCGTTGAGACGACAGGGGTCCTAGCCAAAAACATTCAGTACTTC. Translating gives CSVETTGVLAKNIQYF.

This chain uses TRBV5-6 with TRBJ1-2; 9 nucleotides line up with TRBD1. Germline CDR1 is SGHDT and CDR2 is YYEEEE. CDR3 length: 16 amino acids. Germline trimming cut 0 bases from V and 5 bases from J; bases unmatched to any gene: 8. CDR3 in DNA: TGTGCCAGCAGCTTGGTGGGGGGACAGGGCAAATATGGCTACACCTTC. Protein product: CASSLVGGQGKYGYTF.

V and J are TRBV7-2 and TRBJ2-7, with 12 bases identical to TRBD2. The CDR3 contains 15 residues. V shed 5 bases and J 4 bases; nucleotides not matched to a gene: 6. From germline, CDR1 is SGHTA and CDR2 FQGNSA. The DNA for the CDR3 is TGTGCCAGCAGCCCACTAGCGGGGGGTTCTTACGAGCAGTACTTC. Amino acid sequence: CASSPLAGGSYEQYF.

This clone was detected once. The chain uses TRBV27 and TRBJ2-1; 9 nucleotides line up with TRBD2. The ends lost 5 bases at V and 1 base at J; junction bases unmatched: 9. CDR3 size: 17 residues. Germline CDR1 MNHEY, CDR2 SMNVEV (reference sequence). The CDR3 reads CASSRDSGSLSYNEQFF. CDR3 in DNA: TGTGCCAGCAGTCGCGATAGCGGGAGCCTTTCCTACAATGAGCAGTTCTTC.

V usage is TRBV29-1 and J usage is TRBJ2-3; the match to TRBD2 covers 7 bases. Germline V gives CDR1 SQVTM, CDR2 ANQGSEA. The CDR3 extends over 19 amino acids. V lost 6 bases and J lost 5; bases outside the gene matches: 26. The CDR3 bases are TGCAGCGTCCTTCGTATGGACTTACAGCGGGGTTTTTGGGGAGATACGCAGTATTTT. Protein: CSVLRMDLQRGFWGDTQYF.

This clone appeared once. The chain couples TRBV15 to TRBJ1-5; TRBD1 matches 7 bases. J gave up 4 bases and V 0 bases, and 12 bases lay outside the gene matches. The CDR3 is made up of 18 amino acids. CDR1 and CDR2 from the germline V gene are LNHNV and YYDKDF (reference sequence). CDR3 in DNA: TGTGCCACCAGCAGAGATTTGGCCGGACAGGTTATGAATCAGCCCCAGCATTTT. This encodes CATSRDLAGQVMNQPQHF.

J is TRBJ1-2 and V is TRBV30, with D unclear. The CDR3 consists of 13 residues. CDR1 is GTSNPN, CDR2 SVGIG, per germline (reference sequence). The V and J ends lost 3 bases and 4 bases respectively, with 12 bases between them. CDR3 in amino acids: CAWRVPGGYGYTF. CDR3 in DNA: TGTGCCTGGAGGGTCCCAGGTGGCTATGGCTACACCTTC. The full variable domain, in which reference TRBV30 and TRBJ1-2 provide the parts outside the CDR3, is SQTIHQWPATLVQPVGSPLSLECTVEGTSNPNLYWYRQAAGRGLQLLFYSVGIGQISSEVPQNLSASRPQDRQFILSSKKLLLSDSGFYLCAWRVPGGYGYTFGSGTRLTVV.

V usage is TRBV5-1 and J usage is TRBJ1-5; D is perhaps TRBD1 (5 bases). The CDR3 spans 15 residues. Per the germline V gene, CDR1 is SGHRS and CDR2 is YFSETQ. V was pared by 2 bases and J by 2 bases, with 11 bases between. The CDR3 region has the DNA TGCGCCAGCAGCTTAGGGGATGGAGGCAATCAGCCCCAGCATTTT. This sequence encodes CASSLGDGGNQPQHF.

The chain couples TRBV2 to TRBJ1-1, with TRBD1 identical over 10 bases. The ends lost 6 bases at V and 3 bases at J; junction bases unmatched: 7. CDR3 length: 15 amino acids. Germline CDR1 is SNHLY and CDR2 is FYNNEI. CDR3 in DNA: TGTGCCAGCAGCCGGGACAGGGGACAGGACACTGAAGCTTTCTTT. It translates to CASSRDRGQDTEAFF.

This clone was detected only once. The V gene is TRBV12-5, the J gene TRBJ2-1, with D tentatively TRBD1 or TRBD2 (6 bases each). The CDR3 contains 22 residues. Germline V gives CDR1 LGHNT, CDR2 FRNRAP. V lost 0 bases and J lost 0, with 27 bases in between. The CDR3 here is CASGLVPLNLPGRGGSYNEQFF. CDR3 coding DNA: TGTGCTAGTGGTTTGGTACCACTCAATTTACCCGGCAGGGGAGGCTCCTACAATGAGCAGTTCTTC.

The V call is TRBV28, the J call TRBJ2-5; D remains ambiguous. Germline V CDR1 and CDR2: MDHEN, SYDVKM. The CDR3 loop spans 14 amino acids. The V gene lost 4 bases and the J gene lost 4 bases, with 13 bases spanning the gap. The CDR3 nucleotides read TGTGCCAGCAGTTCTCCGTCTGCGACAGAGACCCAGTACTTC. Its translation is CASSSPSATETQYF.

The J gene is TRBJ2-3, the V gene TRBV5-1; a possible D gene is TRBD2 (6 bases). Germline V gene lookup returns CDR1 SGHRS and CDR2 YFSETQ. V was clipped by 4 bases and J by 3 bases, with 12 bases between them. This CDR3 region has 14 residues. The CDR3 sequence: CASSPGLATDTQYF. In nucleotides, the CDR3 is TGCGCCAGCAGCCCGGGACTTGCTACAGATACGCAGTATTTT.

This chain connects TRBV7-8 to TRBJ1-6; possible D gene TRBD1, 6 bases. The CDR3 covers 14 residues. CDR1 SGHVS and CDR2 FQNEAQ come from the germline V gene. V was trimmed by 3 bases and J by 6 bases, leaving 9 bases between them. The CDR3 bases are TGTGCCAGCAGCTTGAACAGGGCTAATTCACCCCTCCACTTT. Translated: CASSLNRANSPLHF.

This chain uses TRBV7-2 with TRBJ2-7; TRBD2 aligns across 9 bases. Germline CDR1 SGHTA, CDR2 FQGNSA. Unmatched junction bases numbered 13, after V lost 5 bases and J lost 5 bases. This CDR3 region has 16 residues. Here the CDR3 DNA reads TGTGCCAGCAGCCTCTGGGGCGGGAGGGTTACCCACGAGCAGTACTTC. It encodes CASSLWGGRVTHEQYF.

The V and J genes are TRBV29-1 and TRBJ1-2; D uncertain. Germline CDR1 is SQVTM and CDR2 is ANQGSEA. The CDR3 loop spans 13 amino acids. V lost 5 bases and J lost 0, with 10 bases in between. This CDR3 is CSVSAGTNYGYTF. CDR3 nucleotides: TGCAGCGTTTCGGCAGGAACTAACTATGGCTACACCTTC.

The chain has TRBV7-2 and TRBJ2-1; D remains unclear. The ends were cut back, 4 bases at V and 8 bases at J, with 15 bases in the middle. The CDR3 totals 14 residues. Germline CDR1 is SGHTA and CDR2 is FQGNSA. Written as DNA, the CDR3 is TGTGCCAGCAGCTCCTACTGGAGCAGCGATGAGCAGTTCTTC. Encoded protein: CASSSYWSSDEQFF.

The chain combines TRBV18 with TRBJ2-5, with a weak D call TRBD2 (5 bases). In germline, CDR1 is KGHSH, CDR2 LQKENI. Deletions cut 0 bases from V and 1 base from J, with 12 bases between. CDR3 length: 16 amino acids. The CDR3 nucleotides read TGTGCCAGCTCACCACCGAAGAGGGAGTCCCAAGAGACCCAGTACTTC. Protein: CASSPPKRESQETQYF. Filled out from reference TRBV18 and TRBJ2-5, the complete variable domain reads NAGVMQNPRHLVRRRGQEARLRCSPMKGHSHVYWYRQLPEEGLKFMVYLQKENIIDESGMPKERFSAEFPKEGPSILRIQQVVRGDSAAYFCASSPPKRESQETQYFGPGTRLLVL.

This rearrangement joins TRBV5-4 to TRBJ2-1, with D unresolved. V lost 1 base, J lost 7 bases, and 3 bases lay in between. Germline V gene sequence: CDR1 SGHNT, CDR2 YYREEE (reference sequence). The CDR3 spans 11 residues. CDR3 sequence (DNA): TGTGCCAGCAGCTTGTATAATGAGCAGTTCTTC. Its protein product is CASSLYNEQFF.

The CDR3 region has the DNA TGTGCCACCAGCAGAGGGCCCCCTGGCGGGATGGGGGATGAGCAGTTCTTC. This gives the protein CATSRGPPGGMGDEQFF. The chain joins TRBV15 to TRBJ2-1; TRBD2 is a possible D gene (6 bases). The CDR3 loop spans 17 amino acids. V lost 1 base and J lost 8, with 21 bases in between. CDR1 is LNHNV and CDR2 is YYDKDF in the germline V gene (reference sequence).

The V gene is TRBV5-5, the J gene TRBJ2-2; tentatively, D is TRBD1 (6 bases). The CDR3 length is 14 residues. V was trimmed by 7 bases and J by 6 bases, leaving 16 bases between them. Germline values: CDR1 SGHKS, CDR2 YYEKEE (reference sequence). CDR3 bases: TGTGCCAGCGGGAAAATGGACAGACCCGGGGAGCTGTTTTTT. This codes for CASGKMDRPGELFF.

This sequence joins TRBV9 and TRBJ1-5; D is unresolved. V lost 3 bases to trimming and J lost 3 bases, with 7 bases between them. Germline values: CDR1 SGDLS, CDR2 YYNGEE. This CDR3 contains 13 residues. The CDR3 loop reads CASSASPNQPQHF. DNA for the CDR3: TGTGCCAGCAGCGCCAGCCCCAATCAGCCCCAGCATTTT.

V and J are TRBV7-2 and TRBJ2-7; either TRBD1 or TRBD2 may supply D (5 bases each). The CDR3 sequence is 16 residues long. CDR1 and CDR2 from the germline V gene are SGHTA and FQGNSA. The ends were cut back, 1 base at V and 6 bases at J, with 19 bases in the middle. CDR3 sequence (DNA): TGTGCCAGCAGCTTAGTGTCTCCTCTAGCCAGGGTCGAGCAGTACTTC. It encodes CASSLVSPLARVEQYF.

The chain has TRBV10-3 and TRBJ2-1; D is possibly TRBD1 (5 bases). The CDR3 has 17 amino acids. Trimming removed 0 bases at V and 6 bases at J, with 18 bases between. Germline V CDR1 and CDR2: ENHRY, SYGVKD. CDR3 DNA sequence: TGTGCCATCAGTGAGTCGTTAATATCCATCAGGGCCAATGAGCAGTTCTTC. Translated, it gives CAISESLISIRANEQFF.

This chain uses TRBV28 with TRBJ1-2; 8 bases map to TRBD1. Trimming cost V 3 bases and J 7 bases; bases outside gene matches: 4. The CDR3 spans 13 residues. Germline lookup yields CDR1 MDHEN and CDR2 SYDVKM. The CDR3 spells CASSFQGARGYTF. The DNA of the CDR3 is TGTGCCAGCAGTTTCCAGGGGGCGCGTGGCTACACCTTC.

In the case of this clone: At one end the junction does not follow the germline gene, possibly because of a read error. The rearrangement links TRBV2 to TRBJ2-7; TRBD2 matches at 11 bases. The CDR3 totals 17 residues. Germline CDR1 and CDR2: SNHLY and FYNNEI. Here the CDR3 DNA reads TGTGCCTCAGCAGATCCTAGCGGGAGGTCCCGGTCCTTCGAGCAGTACTTC. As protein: CASADPSGRSRSFEQYF.